This is a list of T cell receptor beta chains from one sample in a study of blood T cell repertoires in COVID-19. The table came from immunoSEQ multiplex PCR; TCRdb's copy has only in-frame clones and leaves some out. In the table there are some 30,000 clones, approximately 91% of which are singletons. Sequenced input: peripheral blood. These receptors were collected from a human donor with active COVID-19. The donor label of this sample is uncertain. Both conserved end residues are part of each CDR3. A D gene is named only where the DNA matches it firmly. Only some rows state a clone size, as once, few, many or a class for expanded clones.

J	V	D	size	DNA	CDR3
TRBJ1-2	TRBV7-2	NA	NA	TGTGCCAGCAGCTTAGGGCCTTCCCGCACCTTC	CASSLGPSRTF
TRBJ2-7	TRBV11-2	NA	NA	TGTGCCAGCAGCTTAGACGGGGATAGGAACGAGCAGTACTTC	CASSLDGDRNEQYF
TRBJ2-7	TRBV5-6	NA	NA	TGTGCCAGCAGCTTGGGGAGGGGAGTGTACGAGCAGTACTTC	CASSLGRGVYEQYF
TRBJ1-1	TRBV19	NA	NA	TGTGCCAGTAGTATACAGGGTACCAGGAACACTGAAGCTTTCTTT	CASSIQGTRNTEAFF
TRBJ1-2	TRBV6-4	NA	NA	TGTGCCAGCAGTGACAGGGGCTATGGCTACACCTTC	CASSDRGYGYTF
TRBJ2-3	TRBV10-3	TRBD2	NA	TGTGCCACCTTAGCGGGGGATTCAGATACGCAGTATTTT	CATLAGDSDTQYF
TRBJ1-2	TRBV6-5	NA	NA	TGTGCCAGCAGTTACAGTCAGGGAGGCTACACCTTC	CASSYSQGGYTF
TRBJ2-2	TRBV24-1	TRBD1	once	TGTGCCACCAGTGACTCGACAGGGGGCGGTTTCACCGGGGAGCTGTTTTTT	CATSDSTGGGFTGELFF
TRBJ1-4	TRBV7-2	NA	NA	TGTGCCAGCAGCTTAAATTACAGGACGAATAATGAAAAACTGTTTTTT	CASSLNYRTNNEKLFF
TRBJ2-4	TRBV19	NA	NA	TGTGCCAGTAGTATAGGGCTAGCCGGCTGGTACTTC	CASSIGLAGWYF